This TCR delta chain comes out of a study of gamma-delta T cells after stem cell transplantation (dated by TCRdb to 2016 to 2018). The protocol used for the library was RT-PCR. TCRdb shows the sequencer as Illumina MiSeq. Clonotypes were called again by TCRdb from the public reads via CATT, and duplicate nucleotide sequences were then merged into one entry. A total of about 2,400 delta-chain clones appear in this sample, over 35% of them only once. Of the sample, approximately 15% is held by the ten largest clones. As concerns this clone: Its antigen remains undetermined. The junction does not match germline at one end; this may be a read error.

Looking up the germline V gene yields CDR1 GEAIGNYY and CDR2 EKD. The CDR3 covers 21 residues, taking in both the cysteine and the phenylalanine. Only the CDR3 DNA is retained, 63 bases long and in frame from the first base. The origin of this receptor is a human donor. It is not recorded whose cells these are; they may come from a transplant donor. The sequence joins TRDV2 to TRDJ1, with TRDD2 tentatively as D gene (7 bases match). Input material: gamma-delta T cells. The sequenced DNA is TGTTCCTGTGACACCGTTCCTACGGGCAGGATACTCCTTCAGTACACCGATAAACTCATCTTT. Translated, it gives CSCDTVPTGRILLQYTDKLIF.